Listed below are T cell receptor beta chains from one sample, sequenced in a study of CD8+CD57+ T cells in acquired aplastic anemia. TCRdb passed the reads through MiXCR, listing each CDR3 protein once. The table lists around 250,000 distinct CDR3 sequences, 45% to 65% of them singletons, with 7.5% to 9% in the top ten. Sequencing input: sorted CD4+, CD8+, or CD8+CD57+ T cells (not recorded which) from PBMCs. Source of these receptors: a human donor with severe aplastic anemia or a healthy control (not recorded which). CDR3s include the opening cysteine and the closing phenylalanine or tryptophan. D genes are given only for firm matches. Where a row states a size, it is once, few, many or the class of an expanded clone; other rows omit it.

d_call,j_call,clone_size,v_call,cdr3_nt,cdr3_aa
TRBD1,TRBJ1-2,many,TRBV20-1,TGCAGTGCTAGAGACCCAACTTCCGGGACAGGGGGCTATGGCTACACCTTC,CSARDPTSGTGGYGYTF
.,TRBJ2-3,.,TRBV3-1,TGTGCCAGCAGCCTGACAGGCCGAGATACGCAGTATTTT,CASSLTGRDTQYF
.,TRBJ1-1,few,TRBV19,TGTGCCAGTAGTATAGATCCCTTGAACACTGAAGCTTTCTTT,CASSIDPLNTEAFF
.,TRBJ2-7,.,TRBV2,TGTGCCAGCAGCTCGCCTTGGGCCTCCGAGCAGTACTTC,CASSSPWASEQYF
.,TRBJ2-7,many,TRBV5-1,TGCGCCAGCAGCTTGGACGGGTCCGACTACGAGCAGTACTTC,CASSLDGSDYEQYF
TRBD2,TRBJ2-3,.,TRBV24-1,TGTGCCACCAGTGATCCCGGGACTAGCGGGGTACTTAGCACAGATACGCAGTATTTT,CATSDPGTSGVLSTDTQYF
.,TRBJ2-5,.,TRBV7-2,TGTGCCAGCAGCTTAGAGGGCAGGGGTTCCGGGGCCCAGTACTTC,CASSLEGRGSGAQYF
.,TRBJ1-6,.,TRBV20-1,TGCAGTGCTAGAGAGACCAACCGGGATAATTCACCCCTCCACTTT,CSARETNRDNSPLHF
TRBD2,TRBJ2-2,few,TRBV30,TGTGCCTGCAGGACTAGCGGAAACACCGGGGAGCTGTTTTTT,CACRTSGNTGELFF
TRBD1,TRBJ1-6,many,TRBV9,TGTGCCAACAGCACCCGGACAGGGGGCTCACCCCTCCACTTT,CANSTRTGGSPLHF
TRBD2,TRBJ2-2,.,TRBV7-9,TGTGCCAGCAGCCGCGGGCTAGCGGGGGGGCCATTGACCGGGGAGCTGTTTTTT,CASSRGLAGGPLTGELFF
TRBD1,TRBJ1-5,.,TRBV2,TGTGCCAGCAGCGTCGACAGGGTCGGCAATCAGCCCCAGCATTTT,CASSVDRVGNQPQHF
.,TRBJ2-1,many,TRBV19,TGTGCCAGTAGGCTAGACAGGTTCACCTACAATGAGCAGTTCTTC,CASRLDRFTYNEQFF
.,TRBJ2-7,.,TRBV20-1,TGCAGTGCTAGAGAGCGGACTCCTGGCTCCTACGAGCAGTACTTC,CSARERTPGSYEQYF
TRBD1,TRBJ1-1,.,TRBV7-9,TGTGCCAGCAGCTCTGAAAGCGTGACAGGGGGTCCGAACACTGAAGCTTTCTTT,CASSSESVTGGPNTEAFF
.,TRBJ1-5,once,TRBV7-3,TGTGCCAGCAGTTGGCTTCAGGGGCATAGCAATCAGCCCCAGCATTTT,CASSWLQGHSNQPQHF
.,TRBJ2-2,once,TRBV7-9,TGTGCCAGCAGGGAAGGGGTAGGGGAGCTGTTTTTT,CASREGVGELFF
.,TRBJ1-1,.,TRBV19,TGTGCCAGTAGTCAATCCTTGGCCACTGAAGCTTTCTTT,CASSQSLATEAFF
.,TRBJ1-1,once,TRBV7-2,TGTGCCAGCAGCCCACAAGTTCGGACTGAAGCTTTCTTT,CASSPQVRTEAFF